The rows below give T cell receptor beta chains drawn from one sample of a study of OX40 agonist ivuxolimab in advanced cancers. Clones were read by immunoSEQ multiplex PCR, and TCRdb kept only the in-frame ones, dropping some. Counted here are about 19,000 clones, roughly 70% occurring once; the ten biggest clones make up about 13%. The source material was CD4+ or CD8+ T cells sorted from blood, sampled in a trial of the OX40 agonist ivuxolimab. The receptors come from an adult with an advanced solid tumor such as melanoma, head and neck, liver or kidney cancer. The conserved cysteine and the conserved F or W are not part of the CDR3 here. Each record gives: CDR3 length, V gene, clone size, CDR3 protein. Size tells how often a clone was seen (once, few, many) or the class of an expanded clone, and some rows leave it out.

length: 15; V: TRBV4-2; size: .; CDR3: ASSQGRAGGNKNIQY
length: 14; V: TRBV21-1; size: once; CDR3: ASSKVPGTMTETQY
length: 12; V: TRBV6-1; size: .; CDR3: ASSEAGDSQPQH
length: 11; V: TRBV27; size: few; CDR3: ASSLSSFSPLH
length: 13; V: TRBV4-2; size: .; CDR3: ASSWGGGPTGELF
length: 11; V: TRBV7-2; size: .; CDR3: ASSLGGRNEQF
length: 11; V: TRBV27; size: few; CDR3: ASSLHRRGEQY
length: 11; V: TRBV6-5; size: .; CDR3: ASSYALGADKY
length: 10; V: TRBV19; size: .; CDR3: ASSFSNQPRH
length: 12; V: TRBV19; size: many; CDR3: ASSMTGGQETQY
length: 12; V: TRBV19; size: .; CDR3: ASEGGSSYNEQF
length: 9; V: TRBV29-1; size: .; CDR3: SVRDGGEQY
length: 11; V: TRBV6-6; size: .; CDR3: ASSLGGNSPLH
length: 14; V: TRBV9; size: .; CDR3: ASSVSGQTDNSPLH
length: 11; V: TRBV5-5; size: few; CDR3: ASSSEDSYEQY
length: 11; V: TRBV6-6; size: .; CDR3: ASSYALGADKY
length: 12; V: TRBV5-4; size: .; CDR3: ASSGDRGGTEAF
length: 14; V: TRBV2; size: .; CDR3: ASSPTRLAADNEQF
length: 13; V: TRBV13; size: .; CDR3: ASSSSGTGQETQY
length: 14; V: TRBV2; size: .; CDR3: ASSIWTILASTEAF
length: 13; V: TRBV28; size: few; CDR3: ASSLVGLRTDTQY
length: 11; V: TRBV2; size: .; CDR3: ASNIASYNEQF
length: 14; V: TRBV7-9; size: .; CDR3: ASSSRRGVPNTEAF
length: 11; V: TRBV5-6; size: .; CDR3: ASSLGQGSGYT
length: 12; V: TRBV2; size: few; CDR3: ASRVAGRTDTQY
length: 13; V: TRBV4-2; size: once; CDR3: ASSQVTSGSYEQY
length: 17; V: TRBV21-1; size: .; CDR3: ASSDRDRIPPTPKETQY
length: 12; V: TRBV29-1; size: .; CDR3: SVEGATSTDTQY
length: 11; V: TRBV27; size: .; CDR3: ASSLGRGYEQY
length: 16; V: TRBV27; size: .; CDR3: ASSLNIDQFKSNQPQH
length: 12; V: TRBV5-6; size: .; CDR3: ASSLGDSKLTQY